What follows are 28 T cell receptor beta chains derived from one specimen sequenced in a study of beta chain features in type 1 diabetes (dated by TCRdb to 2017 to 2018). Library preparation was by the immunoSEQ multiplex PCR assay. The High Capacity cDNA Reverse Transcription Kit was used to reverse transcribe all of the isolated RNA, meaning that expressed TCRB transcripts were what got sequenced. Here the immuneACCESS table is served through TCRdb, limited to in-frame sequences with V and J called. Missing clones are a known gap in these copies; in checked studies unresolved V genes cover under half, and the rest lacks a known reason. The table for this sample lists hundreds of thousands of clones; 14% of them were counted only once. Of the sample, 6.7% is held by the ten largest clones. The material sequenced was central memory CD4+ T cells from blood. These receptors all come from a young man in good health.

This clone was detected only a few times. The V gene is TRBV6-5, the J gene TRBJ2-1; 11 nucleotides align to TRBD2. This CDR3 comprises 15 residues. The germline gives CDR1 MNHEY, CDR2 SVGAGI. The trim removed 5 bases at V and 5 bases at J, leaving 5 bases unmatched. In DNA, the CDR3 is TGTGCCAGCAGTAGCCTAGCGGGGGGCCACAATGAGCAGTTCTTC. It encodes CASSSLAGGHNEQFF.

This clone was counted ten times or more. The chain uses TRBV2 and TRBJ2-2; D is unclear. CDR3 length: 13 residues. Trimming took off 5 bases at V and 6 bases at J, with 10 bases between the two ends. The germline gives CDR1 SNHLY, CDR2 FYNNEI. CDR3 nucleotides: TGTGCCAGCAGTCCGACCAACGCCGGGGAGCTGTTTTTT. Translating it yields CASSPTNAGELFF.

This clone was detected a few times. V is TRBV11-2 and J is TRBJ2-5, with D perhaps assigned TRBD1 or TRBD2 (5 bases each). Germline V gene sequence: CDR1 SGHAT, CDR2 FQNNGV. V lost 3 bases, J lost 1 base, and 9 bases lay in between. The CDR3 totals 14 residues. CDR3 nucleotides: TGTGCCAGCAGCTTGGGGACCCTCCAAGAGACCCAGTACTTC. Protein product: CASSLGTLQETQYF.

CDR3 coding DNA: TGTGCCAGCAGCGTAGGCGGTCAGCTAGGTGGCTACACCTTC. It codes for CASSVGGQLGGYTF. The chain links TRBV9 to TRBJ1-2; D is undetermined. CDR3 size: 14 residues. From germline, CDR1 is SGDLS and CDR2 YYNGEE. V was pared by 0 bases and J by 7 bases, with 13 bases between.

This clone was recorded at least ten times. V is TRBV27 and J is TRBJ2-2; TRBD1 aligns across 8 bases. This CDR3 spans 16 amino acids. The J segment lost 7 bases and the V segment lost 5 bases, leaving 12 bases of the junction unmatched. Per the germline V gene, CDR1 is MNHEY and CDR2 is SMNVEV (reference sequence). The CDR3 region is CASSLWVQGAGGELFF. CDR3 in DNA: TGTGCCAGCAGTCTATGGGTCCAGGGGGCGGGCGGGGAGCTGTTTTTT.

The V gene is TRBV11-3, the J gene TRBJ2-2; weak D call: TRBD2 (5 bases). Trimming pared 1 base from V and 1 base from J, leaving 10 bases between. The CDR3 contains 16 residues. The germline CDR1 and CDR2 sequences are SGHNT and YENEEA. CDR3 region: CASSLVAGQNTGELFF. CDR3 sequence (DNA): TGTGCCAGCAGCTTAGTGGCGGGTCAGAACACCGGGGAGCTGTTTTTT.

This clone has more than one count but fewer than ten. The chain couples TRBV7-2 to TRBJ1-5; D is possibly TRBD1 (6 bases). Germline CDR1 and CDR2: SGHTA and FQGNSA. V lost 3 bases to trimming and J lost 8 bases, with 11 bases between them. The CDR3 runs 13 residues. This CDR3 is CASSLGGLKPQHF. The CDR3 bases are TGTGCCAGCAGCTTGGGGGGGCTGAAGCCCCAGCATTTT.

The CDR3 sequence is CASREKPGKSIDTQYF. CDR3 coding DNA: TGTGCCAGCAGAGAAAAGCCGGGAAAGAGTATAGATACGCAGTATTTT. The gene calls are TRBV25-1 and TRBJ2-3; D perhaps matches TRBD2 (5 bases). Germline lookup yields CDR1 MGHDK and CDR2 SYGVNS. Trimming cost V 6 bases and J 5 bases, with 21 bases left between them. The CDR3 extends over 16 amino acids.

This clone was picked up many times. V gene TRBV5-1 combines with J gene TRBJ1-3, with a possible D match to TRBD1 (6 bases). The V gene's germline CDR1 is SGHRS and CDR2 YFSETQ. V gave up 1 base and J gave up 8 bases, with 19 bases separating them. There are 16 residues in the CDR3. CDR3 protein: CASSLPSRGGMDTIYF. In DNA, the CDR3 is TGCGCCAGCAGCTTGCCCTCGCGAGGGGGTATGGACACCATATATTTT.

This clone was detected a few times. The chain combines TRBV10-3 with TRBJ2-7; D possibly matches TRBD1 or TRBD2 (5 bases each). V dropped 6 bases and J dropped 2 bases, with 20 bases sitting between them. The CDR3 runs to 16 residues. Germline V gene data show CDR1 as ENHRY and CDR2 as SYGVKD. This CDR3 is CAIRASRGLGAYEQYF. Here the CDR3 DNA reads TGTGCCATCAGGGCGAGCAGAGGGCTGGGGGCCTACGAGCAGTACTTC.

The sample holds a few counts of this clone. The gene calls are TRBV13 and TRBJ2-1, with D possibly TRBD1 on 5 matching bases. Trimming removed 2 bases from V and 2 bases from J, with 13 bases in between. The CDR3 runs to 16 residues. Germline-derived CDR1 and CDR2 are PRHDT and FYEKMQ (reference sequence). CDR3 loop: CASSLPNGRAYNEQFF. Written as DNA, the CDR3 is TGTGCCAGCAGCTTACCCAATGGCAGGGCCTACAATGAGCAGTTCTTC.

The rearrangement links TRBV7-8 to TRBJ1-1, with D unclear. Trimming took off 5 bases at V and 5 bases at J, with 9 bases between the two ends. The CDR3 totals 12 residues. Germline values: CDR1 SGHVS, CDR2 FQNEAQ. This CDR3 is CASSVDATEAFF. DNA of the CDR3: TGTGCCAGCAGCGTGGACGCAACTGAAGCTTTCTTT.

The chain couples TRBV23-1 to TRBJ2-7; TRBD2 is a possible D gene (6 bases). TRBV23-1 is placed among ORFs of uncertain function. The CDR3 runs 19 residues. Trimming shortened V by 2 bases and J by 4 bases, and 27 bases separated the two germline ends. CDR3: CASSQEVGGLPLLLYEQYF. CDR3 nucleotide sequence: TGCGCCAGCAGTCAAGAGGTGGGAGGACTCCCCCTACTCCTATACGAGCAGTACTTC.

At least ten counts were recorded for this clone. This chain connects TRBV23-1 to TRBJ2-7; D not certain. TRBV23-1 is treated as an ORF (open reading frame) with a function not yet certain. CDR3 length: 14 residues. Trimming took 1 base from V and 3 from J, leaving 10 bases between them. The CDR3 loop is CASSQLRPDYEQYV. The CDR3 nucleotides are TGCGCCAGCAGTCAATTAAGACCGGACTACGAGCAGTACGTC.

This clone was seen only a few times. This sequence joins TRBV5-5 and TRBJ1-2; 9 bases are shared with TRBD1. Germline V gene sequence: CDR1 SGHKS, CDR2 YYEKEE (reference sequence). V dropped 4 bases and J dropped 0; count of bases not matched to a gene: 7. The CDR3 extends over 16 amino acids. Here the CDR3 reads CASSTTGGRANYGYTF. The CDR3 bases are TGTGCCAGCAGCACGACAGGGGGGAGAGCTAACTATGGCTACACCTTC.

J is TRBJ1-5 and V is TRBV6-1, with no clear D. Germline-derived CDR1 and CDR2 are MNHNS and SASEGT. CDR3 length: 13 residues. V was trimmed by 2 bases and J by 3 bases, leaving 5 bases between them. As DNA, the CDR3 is TGTGCCAGCAGTGAATCCTTCAATCAGCCCCAGCATTTT. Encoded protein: CASSESFNQPQHF.

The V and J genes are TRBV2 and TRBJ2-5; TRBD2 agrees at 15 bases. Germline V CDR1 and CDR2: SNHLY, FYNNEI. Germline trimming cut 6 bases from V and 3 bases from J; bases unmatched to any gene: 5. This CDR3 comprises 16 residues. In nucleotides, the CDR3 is TGTGCCAGCAGAGACAGGACTAGCGGGGGGGAAGAGACCCAGTACTTC. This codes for CASRDRTSGGEETQYF.

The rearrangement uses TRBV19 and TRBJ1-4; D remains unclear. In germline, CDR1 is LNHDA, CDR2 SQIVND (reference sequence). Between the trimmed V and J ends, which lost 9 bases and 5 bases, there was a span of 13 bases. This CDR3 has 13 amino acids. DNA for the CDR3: TGTGCCAGCTCCTTACAGAGGAATGAAAAACTGTTTTTT. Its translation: CASSLQRNEKLFF.

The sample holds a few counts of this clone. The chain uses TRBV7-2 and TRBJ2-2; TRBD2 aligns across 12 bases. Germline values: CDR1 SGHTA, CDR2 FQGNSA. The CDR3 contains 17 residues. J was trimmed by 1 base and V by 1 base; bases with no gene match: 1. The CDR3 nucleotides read TGTGCCAGCAGCTTAGAGACTAGCGGGGGGAACACCGGGGAGCTGTTTTTT. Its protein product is CASSLETSGGNTGELFF.

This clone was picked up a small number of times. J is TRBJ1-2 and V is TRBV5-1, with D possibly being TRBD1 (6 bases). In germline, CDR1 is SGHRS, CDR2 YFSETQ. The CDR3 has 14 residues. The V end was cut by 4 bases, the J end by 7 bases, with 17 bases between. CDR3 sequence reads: CASSPTGSSVGYTF. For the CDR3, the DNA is TGCGCCAGCAGCCCTACAGGGAGCTCGGTTGGCTACACCTTC.

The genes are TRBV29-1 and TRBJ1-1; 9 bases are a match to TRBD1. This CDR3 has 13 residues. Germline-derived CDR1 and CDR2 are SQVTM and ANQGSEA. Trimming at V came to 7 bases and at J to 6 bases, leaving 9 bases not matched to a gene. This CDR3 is CSAQTGGFPEAFF. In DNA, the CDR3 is TGCAGCGCTCAGACAGGGGGTTTCCCTGAAGCTTTCTTT.

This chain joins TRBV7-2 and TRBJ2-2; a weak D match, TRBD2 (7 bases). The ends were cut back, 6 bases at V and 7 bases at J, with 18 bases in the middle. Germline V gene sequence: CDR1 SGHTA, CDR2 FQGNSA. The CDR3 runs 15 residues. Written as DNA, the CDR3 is TGTGCCAGCAGATGGGGGGCGGGAGCTGGCGGGGAGCTGTTTTTT. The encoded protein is CASRWGAGAGGELFF. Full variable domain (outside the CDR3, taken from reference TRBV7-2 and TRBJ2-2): GAGVSQSPSNKVTEKGKDVELRCDPISGHTALYWYRQSLGQGLEFLIYFQGNSAPDKSGLPSDRFSAERTGGSVSTLTIQRTQQEDSAVYLCASRWGAGAGGELFFGEGSRLTVL.

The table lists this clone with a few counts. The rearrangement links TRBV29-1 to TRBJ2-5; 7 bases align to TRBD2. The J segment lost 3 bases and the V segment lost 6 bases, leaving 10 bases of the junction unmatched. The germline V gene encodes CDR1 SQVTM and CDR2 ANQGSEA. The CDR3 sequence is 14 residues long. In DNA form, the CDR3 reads TGCAGCGTCACGACGGGAGGCCAGAAAGAGACCCAGTACTTC. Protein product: CSVTTGGQKETQYF.

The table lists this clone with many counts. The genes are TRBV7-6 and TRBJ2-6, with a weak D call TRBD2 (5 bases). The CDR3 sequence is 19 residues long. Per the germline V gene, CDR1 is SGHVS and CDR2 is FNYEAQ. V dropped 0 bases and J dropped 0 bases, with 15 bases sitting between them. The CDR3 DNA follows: TGTGCCAGCAGCTTAGCAGCAGCGGCAGCGAACTCTGGGGCCAACGTCCTGACTTTC. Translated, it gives CASSLAAAAANSGANVLTF.

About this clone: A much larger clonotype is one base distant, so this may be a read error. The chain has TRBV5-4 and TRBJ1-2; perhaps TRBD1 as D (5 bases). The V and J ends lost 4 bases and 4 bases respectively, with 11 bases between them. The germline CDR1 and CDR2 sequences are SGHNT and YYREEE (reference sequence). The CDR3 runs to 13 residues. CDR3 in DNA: TGTGCCAGCAGCCATGACGGGGCCTATGGCTACACCTTC. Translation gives CASSHDGAYGYTF.

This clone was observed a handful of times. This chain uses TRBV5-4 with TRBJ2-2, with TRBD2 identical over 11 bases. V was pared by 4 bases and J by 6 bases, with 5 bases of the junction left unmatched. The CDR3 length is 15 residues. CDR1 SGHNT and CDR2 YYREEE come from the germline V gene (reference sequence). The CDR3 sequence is CASSTQTSGAGELFF. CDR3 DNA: TGTGCCAGCAGCACCCAGACTAGCGGGGCCGGGGAGCTGTTTTTT.

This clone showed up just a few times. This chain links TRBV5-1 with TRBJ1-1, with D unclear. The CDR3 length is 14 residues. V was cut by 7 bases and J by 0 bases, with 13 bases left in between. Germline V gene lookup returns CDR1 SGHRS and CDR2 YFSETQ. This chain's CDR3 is CASRYGVVNTEAFF. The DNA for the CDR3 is TGCGCCAGCCGTTACGGGGTAGTGAACACTGAAGCTTTCTTT.

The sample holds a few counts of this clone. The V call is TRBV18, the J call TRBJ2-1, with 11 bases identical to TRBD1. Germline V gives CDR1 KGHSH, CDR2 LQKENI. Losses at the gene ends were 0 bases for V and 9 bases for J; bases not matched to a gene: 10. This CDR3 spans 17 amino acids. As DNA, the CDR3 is TGTGCCAGCTCACCACCGAGAGGACAGGGGGCAAACGGTGAGCAGTTCTTC. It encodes CASSPPRGQGANGEQFF.